This T cell receptor beta chain emerged from a study of cytomegalovirus exposure and HLA in healthy donors. CDR1 and CDR2 (germline): LGHNA, YNFKEQ. The CDR3 sequence is 17 residues long. The junction had 8 bases not matched to a gene; V was cut back by 0 bases and J by 6 bases. Amplification used 60 Vbeta primers and 13 Jbeta primers. Profiling relied on immunoSEQ multiplex PCR, and the TCRdb table lists in-frame clones only, not all of them. This sample has approximately 160,000 clones, with roughly 80% found just once. The sample consisted of PBMCs. The sequence came from a man aged 25 to 40 in good health and CMV-seropositive. The J gene is TRBJ1-4, the V gene TRBV4-2; 9 bases map to TRBD1. DNA for the CDR3: TGTGCCAGCAGCCAAGACCAGGACAGGGGCGAGGATGAAAAACTGTTTTTT. The encoded protein is CASSQDQDRGEDEKLFF.